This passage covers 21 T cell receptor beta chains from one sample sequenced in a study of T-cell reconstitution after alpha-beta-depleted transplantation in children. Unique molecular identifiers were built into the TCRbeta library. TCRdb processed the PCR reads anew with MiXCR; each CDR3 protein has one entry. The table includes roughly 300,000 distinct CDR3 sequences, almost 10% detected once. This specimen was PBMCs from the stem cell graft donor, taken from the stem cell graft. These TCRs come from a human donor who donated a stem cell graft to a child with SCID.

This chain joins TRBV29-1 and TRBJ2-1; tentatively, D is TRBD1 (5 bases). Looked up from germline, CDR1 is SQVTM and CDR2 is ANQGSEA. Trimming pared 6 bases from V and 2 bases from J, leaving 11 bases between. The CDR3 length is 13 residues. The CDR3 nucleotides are TGCAGCGTCGAGACAGCAACCTACAATGAGCAGTTCTTC. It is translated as CSVETATYNEQFF.

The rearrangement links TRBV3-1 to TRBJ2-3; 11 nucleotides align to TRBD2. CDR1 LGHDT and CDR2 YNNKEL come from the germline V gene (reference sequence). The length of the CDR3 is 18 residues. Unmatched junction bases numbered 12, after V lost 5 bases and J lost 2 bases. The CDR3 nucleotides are TGTGCCAGCAGCTCCCGAACTAGCGGGGGCGGGGTCACAGATACGCAGTATTTT. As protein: CASSSRTSGGGVTDTQYF.

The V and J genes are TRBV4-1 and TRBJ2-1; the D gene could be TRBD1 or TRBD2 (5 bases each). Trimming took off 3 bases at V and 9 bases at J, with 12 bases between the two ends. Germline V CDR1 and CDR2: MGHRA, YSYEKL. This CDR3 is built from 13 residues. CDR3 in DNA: TGCGCCAGCAGCCAGCCCTATGGGGGTGAGCAGTTCTTC. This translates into CASSQPYGGEQFF.

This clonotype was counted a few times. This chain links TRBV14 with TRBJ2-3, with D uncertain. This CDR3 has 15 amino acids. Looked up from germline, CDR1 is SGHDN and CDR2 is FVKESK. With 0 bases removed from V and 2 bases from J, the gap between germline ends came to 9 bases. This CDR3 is CASSQEKGPTDTQYF. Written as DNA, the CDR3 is TGTGCCAGCAGCCAAGAGAAGGGTCCCACAGATACGCAGTATTTT.

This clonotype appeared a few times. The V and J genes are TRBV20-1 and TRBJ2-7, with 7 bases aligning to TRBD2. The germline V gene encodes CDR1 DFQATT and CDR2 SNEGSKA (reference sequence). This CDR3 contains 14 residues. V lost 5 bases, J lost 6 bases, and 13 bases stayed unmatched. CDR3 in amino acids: CSAGTWREWGEQYF. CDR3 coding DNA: TGCAGTGCTGGGACTTGGCGGGAGTGGGGCGAGCAGTACTTC.

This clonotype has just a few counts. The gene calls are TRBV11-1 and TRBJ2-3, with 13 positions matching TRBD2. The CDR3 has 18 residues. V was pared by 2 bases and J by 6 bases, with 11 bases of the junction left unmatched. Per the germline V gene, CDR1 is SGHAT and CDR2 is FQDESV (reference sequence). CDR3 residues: CASSLSFGLAGVGDTQYF. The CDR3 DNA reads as TGTGCCAGCAGCTTAAGTTTTGGACTAGCGGGGGTTGGGGATACGCAGTATTTT.

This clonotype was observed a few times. The CDR3 bases are TGCGCCAGCAGCTTGCAGGACGCGGCTAACTATGGCTACACCTTC. It specifies CASSLQDAANYGYTF. The V and J genes are TRBV5-1 and TRBJ1-2; D ambiguous. V lost 1 base, J lost 0 bases, and 10 bases lay in between. This CDR3 is built from 15 residues. Germline V gene sequence: CDR1 SGHRS, CDR2 YFSETQ.

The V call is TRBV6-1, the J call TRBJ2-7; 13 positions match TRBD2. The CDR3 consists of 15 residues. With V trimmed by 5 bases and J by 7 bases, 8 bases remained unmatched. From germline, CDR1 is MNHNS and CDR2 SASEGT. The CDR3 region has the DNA TGTGCCAGCAGTACCGGGACTAGCGGGGCTCGAGAGCAGTACTTC. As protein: CASSTGTSGAREQYF.

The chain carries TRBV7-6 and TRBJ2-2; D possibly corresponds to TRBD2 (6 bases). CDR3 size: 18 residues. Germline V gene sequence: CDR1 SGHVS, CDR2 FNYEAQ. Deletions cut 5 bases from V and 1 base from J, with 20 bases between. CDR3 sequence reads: CASSRRAGFLGNTGELFF. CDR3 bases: TGTGCCAGCAGCCGGAGGGCGGGATTCCTCGGGAACACCGGGGAGCTGTTTTTT. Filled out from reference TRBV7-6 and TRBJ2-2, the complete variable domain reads GAGVSQSPRYKVTKRGQDVALRCDPISGHVSLYWYRQALGQGPEFLTYFNYEAQQDKSGLPNDRFSAERPEGSISTLTIQRTEQRDSAMYRCASSRRAGFLGNTGELFFGEGSRLTVL.

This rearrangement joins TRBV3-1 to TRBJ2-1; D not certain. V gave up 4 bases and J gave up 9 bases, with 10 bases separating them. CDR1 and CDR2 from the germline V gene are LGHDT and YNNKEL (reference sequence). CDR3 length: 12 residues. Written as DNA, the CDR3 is TGTGCCAGCAGCCGCGGATTGGGTGAGCAGTTCTTC. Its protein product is CASSRGLGEQFF.

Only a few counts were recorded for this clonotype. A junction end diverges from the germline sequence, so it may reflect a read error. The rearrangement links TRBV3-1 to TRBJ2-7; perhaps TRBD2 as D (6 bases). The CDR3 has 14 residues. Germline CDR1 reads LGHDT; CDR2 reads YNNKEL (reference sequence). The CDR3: CASSQGFQPRDSLF. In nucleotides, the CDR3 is TGTGCCAGCAGCCAGGGGTTCCAACCCCGGGACTCCCTATTC.

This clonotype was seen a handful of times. CDR3 residues: CASSFVFGGETQYF. DNA of the CDR3: TGCGCCAGCAGCTTTGTCTTTGGCGGGGAGACCCAGTACTTC. The chain carries TRBV5-1 and TRBJ2-5; a weak D match, TRBD2 (5 bases). The CDR3 is 14 residues long. Germline assignment: CDR1 SGHRS and CDR2 YFSETQ. Deletions cut 2 bases from V and 5 bases from J, with 13 bases between.

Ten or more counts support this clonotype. CDR3 region: CASSKRHLNTEAFF. Here the CDR3 DNA reads TGTGCCAGCAGCAAAAGGCACCTAAACACTGAAGCTTTCTTT. The V gene is TRBV21-1, the J gene TRBJ1-1. TRBV21-1 has pseudogene status. The CDR3 totals 14 residues.

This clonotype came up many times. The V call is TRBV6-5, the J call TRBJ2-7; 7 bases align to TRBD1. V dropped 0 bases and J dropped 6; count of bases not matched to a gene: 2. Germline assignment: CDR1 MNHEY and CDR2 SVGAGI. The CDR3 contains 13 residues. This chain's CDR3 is CASSYSTGFEQYF. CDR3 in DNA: TGTGCCAGCAGTTACTCGACAGGGTTCGAGCAGTACTTC.

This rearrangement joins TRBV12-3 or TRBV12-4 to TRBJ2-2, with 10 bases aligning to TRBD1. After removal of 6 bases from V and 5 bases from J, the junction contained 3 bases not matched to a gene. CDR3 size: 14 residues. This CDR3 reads CASRTGGGTGELFF. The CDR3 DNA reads TGTGCCAGCAGGACAGGGGGCGGAACCGGGGAGCTGTTTTTT.

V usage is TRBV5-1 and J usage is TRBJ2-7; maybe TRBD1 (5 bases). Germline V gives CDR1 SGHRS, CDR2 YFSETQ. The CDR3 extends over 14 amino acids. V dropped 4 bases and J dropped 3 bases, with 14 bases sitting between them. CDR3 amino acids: CASSPGISLYEQYF. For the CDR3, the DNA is TGCGCCAGCAGCCCAGGGATATCCCTCTACGAGCAGTACTTC.

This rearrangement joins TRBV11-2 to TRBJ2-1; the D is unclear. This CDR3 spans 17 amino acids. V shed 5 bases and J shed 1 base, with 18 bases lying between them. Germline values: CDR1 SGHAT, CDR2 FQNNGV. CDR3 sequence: CASSLSRLEGSYNEQFF. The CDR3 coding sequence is TGTGCCAGCAGCCTTTCTCGCTTAGAAGGGTCCTACAATGAGCAGTTCTTC.

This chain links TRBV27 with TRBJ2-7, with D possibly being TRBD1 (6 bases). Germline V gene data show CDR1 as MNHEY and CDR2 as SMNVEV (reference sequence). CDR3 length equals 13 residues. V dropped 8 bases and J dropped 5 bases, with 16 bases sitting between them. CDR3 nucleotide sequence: TGTGCCAGCGCTGGGGGCAGGGTAAACGAGCAGTACTTC. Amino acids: CASAGGRVNEQYF.

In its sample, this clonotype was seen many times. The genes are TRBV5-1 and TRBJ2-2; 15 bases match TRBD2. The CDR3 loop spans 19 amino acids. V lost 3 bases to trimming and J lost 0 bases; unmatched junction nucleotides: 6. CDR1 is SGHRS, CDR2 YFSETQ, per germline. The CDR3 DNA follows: TGCGCCAGCAGCTCGGCCGGGACTAGCGGGGGGCCGAACACCGGGGAGCTGTTTTTT. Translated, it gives CASSSAGTSGGPNTGELFF.

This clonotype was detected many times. CDR3 loop: CASSFRGNYGYTF. CDR3 nucleotide sequence: TGTGCCAGCAGTTTTCGGGGGAACTATGGCTACACCTTC. The chain combines TRBV27 with TRBJ1-2; the D gene is possibly TRBD1 (5 bases). Trimming cost V 3 bases and J 2 bases, with 7 bases left between them. Germline lookup yields CDR1 MNHEY and CDR2 SMNVEV (reference sequence). The CDR3 loop spans 13 amino acids.

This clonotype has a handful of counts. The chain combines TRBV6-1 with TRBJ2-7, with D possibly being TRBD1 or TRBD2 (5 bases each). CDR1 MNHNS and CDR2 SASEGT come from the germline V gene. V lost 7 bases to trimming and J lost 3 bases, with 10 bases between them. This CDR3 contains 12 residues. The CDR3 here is CASKGPNYEQYF. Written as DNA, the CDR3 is TGTGCCAGCAAGGGACCGAACTACGAGCAGTACTTC.